This passage covers 19 T cell receptor beta chains from one sample sequenced in a study of naive and memory T cell subsets. An oligonucleotide containing a UMI was ligated to the 3' end of TCR cDNA. Ligated cDNA underwent four rounds of PCR with nested alpha and beta constant region primers and SP2. From the 5' RACE reads, TCRdb called clonotypes with MiXCR, one entry per CDR3 protein. This table has 57,000 or so distinct CDR3 sequences, approximately 7.2% appearing once. These TCRs come from a male donor in good health.

The sample holds a few counts of this clonotype. The CDR3 DNA reads as TGTGCCAGCAGTTACGTAGCGGGGACAGATACGCAGTATTTT. Encoded protein: CASSYVAGTDTQYF. The rearrangement links TRBV6-5 to TRBJ2-3; 8 positions agree with TRBD2. The V gene end was trimmed by 2 bases and the J gene end by 3 bases; junction bases not matched to a gene: 1. The germline gives CDR1 MNHEY, CDR2 SVGAGI. There are 14 residues in the CDR3.

This clonotype has more than one count but fewer than ten. The chain employs TRBV3-1 and TRBJ2-5; 9 bases line up with TRBD2. After removal of 7 bases from V and 4 bases from J, the junction contained 10 bases not matched to a gene. There are 15 residues in the CDR3. Per the germline V gene, CDR1 is LGHDT and CDR2 is YNNKEL (reference sequence). The CDR3 DNA follows: TGTGCCAGCAACCTTGGCGGGGGGGTGAGAGAGACCCAGTACTTC. It specifies CASNLGGGVRETQYF.

This clonotype was picked up many times. The chain joins TRBV12-3 or TRBV12-4 to TRBJ2-7; D may be TRBD2 (6 bases). V lost 6 bases and J lost 3, with 15 bases in between. The CDR3 extends over 14 amino acids. CDR3 protein: CASSPGLTVYEQYF. CDR3 coding DNA: TGTGCCAGCAGCCCGGGACTCACCGTCTACGAGCAGTACTTC.

This clonotype turned up a few times. The chain links TRBV1 to TRBJ2-7; TRBD1, as called in the table, went unchecked against the DNA. TRBV1 is labeled a pseudogene. The CDR3 length is 11 residues. The CDR3 nucleotides read TGCACCAGGGGCGCGGGCCCCCAGGGGTACTTC. Amino acid sequence: CTRGAGPQGYF.

This clonotype was seen repeatedly, ten times or more. The gene calls are TRBV11-1 and TRBJ2-3, with D possibly TRBD1 on 5 matching bases. CDR1 SGHAT and CDR2 FQDESV come from the germline V gene (reference sequence). The ends were cut back, 1 base at V and 6 bases at J, with 17 bases in the middle. The CDR3 totals 16 residues. The CDR3, as DNA: TGTGCCAGCAGCTTAGTCCTGCCAGCTGCAGGGGATACGCAGTATTTT. Encoded protein: CASSLVLPAAGDTQYF.

V gene TRBV5-1 combines with J gene TRBJ1-2; D not resolved. The ends were cut back, 1 base at V and 2 bases at J, with 6 bases in the middle. CDR1 is SGHRS, CDR2 YFSETQ, per germline. This CDR3 has 13 residues. The CDR3 region is CASSLSENYGYTF. The CDR3 coding sequence is TGCGCCAGCAGCTTGTCCGAGAACTATGGCTACACCTTC.

This clonotype was recorded many times. V usage is TRBV6-2 or TRBV6-3 and J usage is TRBJ2-7, with unresolved D. With 2 bases removed from V and 3 bases from J, the gap between germline ends came to 14 bases. CDR1 is MNHEY, CDR2 SVGEGT, per germline. The CDR3 extends over 15 amino acids. CDR3 sequence: CASSYGSTLYYEQYF. Written as DNA, the CDR3 is TGTGCCAGCAGTTACGGATCGACTCTTTACTACGAGCAGTACTTC.

The rearrangement uses TRBV20-1 and TRBJ2-1; 8 bases are shared with TRBD2. The CDR3 length is 15 residues. Germline CDR1 reads DFQATT; CDR2 reads SNEGSKA (reference sequence). J lost 9 bases, V lost 6 bases, and 16 bases had no gene match. The CDR3 DNA reads as TGCAGTGCACCGCCTTCGGGACTAGTTGGCGGTGAGCAGTTCTTC. Translated: CSAPPSGLVGGEQFF.

This clonotype was observed many times. This rearrangement joins TRBV5-5 to TRBJ1-5, with 7 bases that match TRBD1. Trimming at V came to 4 bases and at J to 10 bases, leaving 11 bases not matched to a gene. This CDR3 has 14 residues. Germline V gene data show CDR1 as SGHKS and CDR2 as YYEKEE (reference sequence). The CDR3 protein is CASSTTGLLVPQHF. The CDR3 DNA sequence: TGTGCCAGCAGCACGACAGGGCTCCTCGTTCCCCAGCATTTT.

The genes are TRBV6-6 and TRBJ1-6; possible D gene TRBD1, 6 bases. CDR3 length: 14 amino acids. Germline V gives CDR1 MNHNY, CDR2 SVGAGI (reference sequence). Trimming stripped 9 bases from V and 7 bases from J, with 16 bases between. The CDR3 coding sequence is TGTGCCAGTGGTCCGGGGGCATTGAATTCACCCCTCCACTTT. Translation gives CASGPGALNSPLHF.

The chain combines TRBV7-8 with TRBJ1-5, with D maybe TRBD1 (6 bases). CDR1 and CDR2 from the germline V gene are SGHVS and FQNEAQ. V shed 2 bases and J shed 6 bases, with 14 bases lying between them. This CDR3 spans 15 amino acids. The CDR3 loop reads CASSLTPGDSQPQHF. The CDR3 DNA reads as TGTGCCAGCAGCTTAACCCCAGGGGATAGTCAGCCCCAGCATTTT.

The chain uses TRBV7-9 and TRBJ1-1; 9 bases agree with TRBD1. The germline gives CDR1 SEHNR, CDR2 FQNEAQ (reference sequence). The CDR3 is made up of 15 amino acids. V trimming: 5 bases; J trimming: 1 base; junction bases outside the gene matches: 5. The CDR3 DNA reads TGTGCCAGCAGCCGTGGACAGGGGAGGAACACTGAAGCTTTCTTT. Translated, it gives CASSRGQGRNTEAFF.

This clonotype appeared many times. The chain joins TRBV5-1 to TRBJ2-1; possibly TRBD1 for D (5 bases). V gave up 0 bases and J gave up 8 bases, with 9 bases separating them. There are 13 residues in the CDR3. Looked up from germline, CDR1 is SGHRS and CDR2 is YFSETQ. The CDR3 DNA sequence: TGCGCCAGCAGCTTGGTAGGGGCATATGAGCAGTTCTTC. Encoded protein: CASSLVGAYEQFF.

This clonotype appeared a few times. The chain recombines TRBV11-3 with TRBJ2-2; D perhaps matches TRBD2 (8 bases). V gave up 5 bases and J gave up 0 bases, with 16 bases separating them. The CDR3 sequence is 17 residues long. The V gene's germline CDR1 is SGHNT and CDR2 YENEEA. In DNA, the CDR3 is TGTGCCAGCAGCCTCGGGGGGGGGACAGCGAACACCGGGGAGCTGTTTTTT. The encoded protein is CASSLGGGTANTGELFF.

This clonotype appeared many times. This chain connects TRBV19 to TRBJ1-5; weak D call: TRBD1 (6 bases). Trimming shortened V by 8 bases and J by 11 bases, and 16 bases separated the two germline ends. CDR1 is LNHDA, CDR2 SQIVND, per germline (reference sequence). This CDR3 region has 12 residues. For the CDR3, the DNA is TGTGCCAGTTGGACTGGCGAGGGGGCCCAGCATTTT. Protein product: CASWTGEGAQHF.

In its sample, this clonotype was seen a few times. V gene TRBV19 combines with J gene TRBJ1-6; 9 nucleotides agree with TRBD1. The CDR3 runs 15 residues. Germline V gene sequence: CDR1 LNHDA, CDR2 SQIVND (reference sequence). With 1 base clipped from V and 8 bases from J, the junction kept 3 bases outside the gene matches. The CDR3 here is CASSIGDRVDSPLHF. CDR3 DNA sequence: TGTGCCAGTAGTATAGGGGACAGGGTTGATTCACCCCTCCACTTT.

This clonotype was seen only a few times. The chain carries TRBV9 and TRBJ2-7; D uncertain. CDR1 is SGDLS, CDR2 YYNGEE, per germline. The CDR3 is made up of 9 amino acids. V dropped 6 bases and J dropped 6 bases, with 4 bases sitting between them. The CDR3 coding sequence is TGTGCCAGCATCGTCGAGCAGTACTTC. Residues: CASIVEQYF.

This clonotype was picked up many times. The chain employs TRBV28 and TRBJ2-5; TRBD2 is a possible D gene (6 bases). V gave up 4 bases and J gave up 1 base, with 10 bases separating them. The CDR3 is 14 amino acids. Looked up from germline, CDR1 is MDHEN and CDR2 is SYDVKM. The CDR3 here is CASSSSESQETQYF. CDR3 nucleotide sequence: TGTGCCAGCAGTTCTAGCGAATCCCAAGAGACCCAGTACTTC.

This clonotype showed up just a few times. V is TRBV5-6 and J is TRBJ2-1, with TRBD1 matching 9 bases. CDR1 is SGHDT and CDR2 is YYEEEE in the germline V gene. The CDR3 totals 14 residues. J was trimmed by 6 bases and V by 0 bases; bases with no gene match: 1. CDR3 sequence reads: CASSLVQGANEQFF. For the CDR3, the DNA is TGTGCCAGCAGCTTGGTACAGGGGGCCAATGAGCAGTTCTTC.